The 15 T cell receptor beta chains in this list originate from one sample, sequenced in a study of T cell changes during pregnancy in multiple sclerosis. This table comes from immunoSEQ multiplex PCR, and its TCRdb copy is limited to in-frame clones, with some not included. The data contain some 18,000 clones, approximately 87% of them singletons. The sample in question was CD8+ T cells from peripheral blood mononuclear cells, obtained in the third trimester of pregnancy. The receptors derive from a female donor in good health, enrolled as a control in a pregnancy study.

This chain uses TRBV5-6 with TRBJ1-2; possible D gene TRBD1, 6 bases. Germline-derived CDR1 and CDR2 are SGHDT and YYEEEE. The CDR3 covers 14 residues. Deletions cut 4 bases from V and 5 bases from J, with 15 bases between. The CDR3 sequence is CASSPPRGSYGYTF. DNA of the CDR3: TGTGCCAGCAGCCCCCCAAGGGGGAGTTATGGCTACACCTTC.

The V call is TRBV7-6, the J call TRBJ2-6, with TRBD1 matching 7 bases. CDR3 length: 14 residues. After removal of 5 bases from V and 4 bases from J, the junction contained 2 bases not matched to a gene. Germline values: CDR1 SGHVS, CDR2 FNYEAQ. The chain's CDR3 is CASSQTGGANVLTF. DNA for the CDR3: TGTGCCAGCAGCCAGACAGGGGGGGCCAACGTCCTGACTTTC.

The chain carries TRBV10-3 and TRBJ2-1; D uncertain. CDR3 length equals 13 residues. The V gene lost 7 bases and the J gene lost 3 bases, with 10 bases spanning the gap. Germline V lookup: CDR1 ENHRY, CDR2 SYGVKD. CDR3 DNA sequence: TGTGCCATCAAGCCCGATGACTACAATGAGCAGTTCTTC. Amino acids: CAIKPDDYNEQFF.

The chain couples TRBV11-2 to TRBJ2-1; D is perhaps TRBD2 (6 bases). This CDR3 region has 11 residues. Trimming stripped 10 bases from V and 8 bases from J, with 12 bases between. Germline V lookup: CDR1 SGHAT, CDR2 FQNNGV. CDR3 sequence (DNA): TGTGCCACCTTGGGGGGAGATGAGCAGTTCTTC. It translates to CATLGGDEQFF. The whole variable domain, filled in from reference TRBV11-2 and TRBJ2-1, reads EAGVAQSPRYKIIEKRQSVAFWCNPISGHATLYWYQQILGQGPKLLIQFQNNGVVDDSQLPKDRFSAERLKGVDSTLKIQPAKLEDSAVYLCATLGGDEQFFGPGTRLTVL.

This clone was seen just once. This chain joins TRBV6-6 and TRBJ2-7; 11 nucleotides match TRBD2. Germline CDR1 MNHNY, CDR2 SVGAGI (reference sequence). The CDR3 extends over 16 amino acids. The V segment lost 4 bases and the J segment 5 bases; nucleotides outside the gene matches: 10. The CDR3: CASSSTLSGRADEQYF. CDR3 coding DNA: TGTGCCAGCAGTTCCACCCTTAGCGGGAGGGCCGACGAGCAGTACTTC.

J is TRBJ2-7 and V is TRBV4-1; D not resolved. CDR3 size: 13 residues. Deletions cut 0 bases from V and 3 bases from J, with 6 bases between. Germline V gene data show CDR1 as MGHRA and CDR2 as YSYEKL. CDR3 in DNA: TGCGCCAGCAGCCAAGAGGGCCTCTACGAGCAGTACTTC. Translation gives CASSQEGLYEQYF.

The rearrangement uses TRBV6-5 and TRBJ1-1; D gene ambiguous. The CDR3 is 11 amino acids. Germline V gene data show CDR1 as MNHEY and CDR2 as SVGAGI. Deletions cut 6 bases from V and 5 bases from J, with 7 bases between. In DNA, the CDR3 is TGTGCCAGCAGCTACCTTACTGAAGCTTTCTTT. Amino acids: CASSYLTEAFF.

This clone showed up just a few times. The chain joins TRBV4-3 to TRBJ2-1; 7 positions agree with TRBD2. CDR1 LGHNA and CDR2 YSLEER come from the germline V gene. J gave up 2 bases and V 0 bases, and 4 bases lay outside the gene matches. This CDR3 is 16 amino acids long. The CDR3 here is CASSQESGVPYNEQFF. DNA of the CDR3: TGCGCCAGCAGCCAAGAAAGCGGGGTTCCCTACAATGAGCAGTTCTTC.

J is TRBJ1-1 and V is TRBV28, with D maybe TRBD1 (6 bases). The germline CDR1 and CDR2 sequences are MDHEN and SYDVKM. This CDR3 comprises 14 residues. Trimming stripped 4 bases from V and 0 bases from J, with 9 bases between. This CDR3 reads CASSSQGMNTEAFF. The CDR3 DNA is TGTGCCAGCAGTTCGCAGGGGATGAACACTGAAGCTTTCTTT.

The chain combines TRBV2 with TRBJ1-2, with 7 bases aligning to TRBD1. The CDR3 is made up of 16 amino acids. V shed 4 bases and J 6 bases; nucleotides not matched to a gene: 14. Germline lookup yields CDR1 SNHLY and CDR2 FYNNEI. The chain's CDR3 is CASSAILSDRDDGYTF. In DNA form, the CDR3 reads TGTGCCAGCAGTGCGATCCTTTCCGACAGGGATGATGGCTACACCTTC.

V usage is TRBV2 and J usage is TRBJ2-1; TRBD2 is a possible D gene (6 bases). The CDR3 spans 13 residues. The ends were cut back, 8 bases at V and 2 bases at J, with 10 bases in the middle. Germline V lookup: CDR1 SNHLY, CDR2 FYNNEI. CDR3 sequence reads: CASAGIAYNEQFF. CDR3 coding DNA: TGTGCCAGCGCGGGGATCGCCTACAATGAGCAGTTCTTC.

The chain carries TRBV30 and TRBJ1-1; D ambiguous. The V and J ends lost 0 bases and 1 base respectively, with 9 bases between them. The CDR3 runs 14 residues. CDR1 and CDR2 from the germline V gene are GTSNPN and SVGIG (reference sequence). For the CDR3, the DNA is TGTGCCTGGAGTGTTGGGCCCCCGAACACTGAAGCTTTCTTT. Translated, it gives CAWSVGPPNTEAFF.

This sequence joins TRBV7-3 and TRBJ2-1; 14 bases align to TRBD2. CDR1 and CDR2 from the germline V gene are SGHTA and FQGTGA. With V trimmed by 5 bases and J by 6 bases, 9 bases remained unmatched. The CDR3 length is 17 residues. CDR3 sequence (DNA): TGTGCCAGCAGCATAAGACTAGCGGGAGGGTCGGGCAATGAGCAGTTCTTC. Protein product: CASSIRLAGGSGNEQFF. The variable domain in full, with the rest retrieved from reference TRBV7-3 and TRBJ2-1, is GAGVSQTPSNKVTEKGKYVELRCDPISGHTALYWYRQSLGQGPEFLIYFQGTGAADDSGLPNDRFFAVRPEGSVSTLKIQRTERGDSAVYLCASSIRLAGGSGNEQFFGPGTRLTVL.

J is TRBJ1-1 and V is TRBV4-3; D remains ambiguous. CDR3 size: 15 residues. The V gene's germline CDR1 is LGHNA and CDR2 YSLEER. With 3 bases removed from V and 4 bases from J, the gap between germline ends came to 15 bases. CDR3 nucleotides: TGCGCCAGCAGCCACCTCTATAGCGAGACCACTGAAGCTTTCTTT. Its protein is CASSHLYSETTEAFF.

This rearrangement joins TRBV7-9 to TRBJ2-4; the D gene is possibly TRBD1 (6 bases). The germline V gene encodes CDR1 SEHNR and CDR2 FQNEAQ (reference sequence). The CDR3 contains 14 residues. The germline V and J ends were trimmed by 1 base and 7 bases, with 11 bases remaining between them. The CDR3 loop is CASSLGAGENIQYF. CDR3 in DNA: TGTGCCAGCAGCTTAGGAGCAGGGGAGAACATTCAGTACTTC. Based on the CDR3 plus reference TRBV7-9 and TRBJ2-4, the full variable domain is DTGVSQNPRHKITKRGQNVTFRCDPISEHNRLYWYRQTLGQGPEFLTYFQNEAQLEKSRLLSDRFSAERPKGSFSTLEIQRTEQGDSAMYLCASSLGAGENIQYFGAGTRLSVL.